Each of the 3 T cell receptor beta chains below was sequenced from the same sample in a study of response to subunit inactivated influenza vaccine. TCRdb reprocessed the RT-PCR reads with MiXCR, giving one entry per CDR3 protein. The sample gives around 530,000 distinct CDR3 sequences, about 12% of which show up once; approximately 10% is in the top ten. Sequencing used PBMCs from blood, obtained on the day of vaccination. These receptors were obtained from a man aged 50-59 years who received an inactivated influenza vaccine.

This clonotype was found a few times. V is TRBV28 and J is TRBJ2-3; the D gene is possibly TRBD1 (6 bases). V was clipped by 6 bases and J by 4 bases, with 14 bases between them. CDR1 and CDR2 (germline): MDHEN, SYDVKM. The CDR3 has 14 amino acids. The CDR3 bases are TGTGCCAGCAGCCGCACAGGGCCCGCAGATACGCAGTATTTT. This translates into CASSRTGPADTQYF.

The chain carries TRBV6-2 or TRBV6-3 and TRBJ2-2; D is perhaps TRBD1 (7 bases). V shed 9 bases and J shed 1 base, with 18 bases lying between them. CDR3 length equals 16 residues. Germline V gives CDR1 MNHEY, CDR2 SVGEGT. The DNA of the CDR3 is TGTGCCAGGTCCCCGGAGGGGGCGCAGAACACCGGGGAGCTGTTTTTT. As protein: CARSPEGAQNTGELFF.

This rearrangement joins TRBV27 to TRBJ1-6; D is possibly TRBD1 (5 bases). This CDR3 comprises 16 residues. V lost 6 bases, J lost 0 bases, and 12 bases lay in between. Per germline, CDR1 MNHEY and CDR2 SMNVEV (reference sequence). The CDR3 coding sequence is TGTGCCAGCAGCCGGGACTTGAGCTCCTATAATTCACCCCTCCACTTT. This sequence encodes CASSRDLSSYNSPLHF.